The 5 T cell receptor beta chains in this list originate from one sample, sequenced in a study of blood T cell repertoires in COVID-19. Clones were sequenced by immunoSEQ multiplex PCR, and TCRdb holds only the in-frame ones, with some missing. The top ten hold approximately 6.2% of the sample, which has approximately 110,000 clones, 69% seen once. The material sequenced was peripheral blood. All receptors derive from an older man with acute or convalescent COVID-19.

The chain employs TRBV28 and TRBJ1-6; no firm D call. This CDR3 has 13 residues. V lost 8 bases and J lost 4, with 9 bases in between. The germline CDR1 and CDR2 sequences are MDHEN and SYDVKM. As DNA, the CDR3 is TGTGCCAGCTGCTCAGTGTATAATTCACCCCTCCACTTT. Translating gives CASCSVYNSPLHF.

This chain joins TRBV6-2 or TRBV6-3 and TRBJ2-7, with D possibly being TRBD1 (7 bases). This CDR3 has 14 amino acids. Trimming pared 2 bases from V and 4 bases from J, leaving 12 bases between. The V gene's germline CDR1 is MNHEY and CDR2 SVGEGT. CDR3 sequence reads: CASSYAGQIYEQYF. Written as DNA, the CDR3 is TGTGCCAGCAGTTACGCGGGACAGATATACGAGCAGTACTTC.

There are a few counts of this clone. The chain combines TRBV7-9 with TRBJ1-1; TRBD1 aligns across 7 bases. This CDR3 region has 13 residues. The J segment lost 1 base and the V segment lost 4 bases, leaving 0 bases of the junction unmatched. The germline V gene encodes CDR1 SEHNR and CDR2 FQNEAQ (reference sequence). The CDR3 here is CASSWTGNTEAFF. CDR3 DNA: TGTGCCAGCAGCTGGACAGGGAACACTGAAGCTTTCTTT.

In regard to this clone: This sample also contains other DNA sequences that code for the same CDR3. The rearrangement joins TRBV15 to TRBJ2-7, with TRBD2 matching over 7 bases. The germline V gene encodes CDR1 LNHNV and CDR2 YYDKDF (reference sequence). There are 14 residues in the CDR3. The junction had 4 bases not matched to a gene; V was cut back by 2 bases and J by 3 bases. CDR3 in amino acids: CATSRQGGRYEQYF. The CDR3 nucleotides read TGTGCCACCAGCAGACAGGGAGGGCGCTACGAGCAGTACTTC.

The rearrangement links TRBV25-1 to TRBJ2-5; D is perhaps TRBD2 (5 bases). With 6 bases removed from V and 5 bases from J, the gap between germline ends came to 19 bases. The CDR3 length is 15 residues. Germline CDR1 reads MGHDK; CDR2 reads SYGVNS. CDR3 region: CASRSGSPPWETQYF. CDR3 DNA: TGTGCCAGCAGGAGCGGATCACCGCCGTGGGAGACCCAGTACTTC. The full variable domain, its missing parts supplied by reference TRBV25-1 and TRBJ2-5, is EADIYQTPRYLVIGTGKKITLECSQTMGHDKMYWYQQDPGMELHLIHYSYGVNSTEKGDLSSESTVSRIRTEHFPLTLESARPSHTSQYLCASRSGSPPWETQYFGPGTRLLVL.